This TCR beta chain stems from a study of human T cells and chemical hapten exposure. Deletions cut 1 base from V and 3 bases from J, with 9 bases between. The CDR3 consists of 15 residues. Time point of the sample: patch test 3, about 24 weeks after DPC sensitization. Treatment described: therapeutic diphenylcyclopropenone sensitization with weekly scalp DPC. Study-level points and caveats: The number of TCRs over 1 in 1000 frequency stayed unchanged after DPC. There were significantly more large CDR3 similarity clusters among expanded TCRs than among controls.

This clonotype was detected only a few times. Antigen unknown. MiXCR, run by TCRdb on the RACE reads, gives a single entry per CDR3 protein. The sample includes about 200,000 distinct CDR3 sequences, approximately 24% of them seen just once. The material was whole blood, obtained in connection with sensitization to the hapten diphenylcyclopropenone (DPC). The clonotype originates from a woman between 40 and 50 years old with alopecia areata. Some clones in this sample may be carry-over from other donors' samples. This sequence joins TRBV12-3 or TRBV12-4 and TRBJ2-2; D is tentatively TRBD1 or TRBD2 (6 bases each). The CDR3 region has the DNA TGTGCCAGCAGTTTAGGGGGGGCAGACACCGGGGAGCTGTTTTTT. It encodes CASSLGGADTGELFF.